Listed here are 26 T cell receptor beta chains from one sample, sequenced in a study of OX40 agonist ivuxolimab in advanced cancers. Sequencing used immunoSEQ multiplex PCR; TCRdb keeps in-frame clones, though not all of them. The data show about 38,000 clones, 80% to 90% seen once. Sample: CD4+ or CD8+ T cells sorted from blood, taken in a trial of the OX40 agonist ivuxolimab. The receptors come from an adult with an advanced solid tumor such as melanoma, head and neck, liver or kidney cancer.

V and J are TRBV28 and TRBJ2-3; the D call may be TRBD1 or TRBD2 (5 bases each). The CDR3 is 15 amino acids. The V end lost 5 bases, the J end lost 4 bases, and 16 bases lay between the germline ends. CDR1 and CDR2 (germline): MDHEN, SYDVKM. DNA for the CDR3: TGTGCCAGCAGTCCCGGGGCCTCCGGGGCAGATACGCAGTATTTT. Protein sequence: CASSPGASGADTQYF.

The chain couples TRBV19 to TRBJ1-2; TRBD1 is a possible D gene (5 bases). The CDR3 sequence is 15 residues long. Germline values: CDR1 LNHDA, CDR2 SQIVND (reference sequence). Trimming cost V 5 bases and J 1 base, with 14 bases left between them. CDR3 residues: CASSGPGGNNYGYTF. The DNA for the CDR3 is TGTGCCAGTAGTGGCCCCGGGGGGAATAACTATGGCTACACCTTC.

The sample holds one count of this clone. This sequence joins TRBV4-3 and TRBJ2-5; the D gene is possibly TRBD1 (6 bases). Trimming cost V 0 bases and J 5 bases, with 19 bases left between them. The CDR3 totals 17 residues. Germline assignment: CDR1 LGHNA and CDR2 YSLEER. CDR3: CASSQEAGTGQFETQYF. The CDR3 DNA follows: TGCGCCAGCAGCCAAGAGGCTGGAACAGGGCAATTCGAGACCCAGTACTTC.

The sample holds one count of this clone. The genes are TRBV4-1 and TRBJ2-3, with TRBD1 matching 8 bases. The CDR3 is made up of 15 amino acids. Looked up from germline, CDR1 is MGHRA and CDR2 is YSYEKL. V lost 1 base and J lost 6; bases outside the gene matches: 6. The CDR3 nucleotides are TGCGCCAGCAGCCAAGTGGCGACAGGGGCGGATACGCAGTATTTT. Encoded protein: CASSQVATGADTQYF.

V usage is TRBV5-6 and J usage is TRBJ2-1; D not resolved. The V gene's germline CDR1 is SGHDT and CDR2 YYEEEE. The length of the CDR3 is 12 residues. Trimming removed 2 bases from V and 14 bases from J, with 14 bases in between. The CDR3 loop is CASSFGPTVKFF. The DNA for the CDR3 is TGTGCCAGCAGCTTCGGTCCTACGGTTAAGTTCTTC.

The V call is TRBV15, the J call TRBJ1-1; D unclear. The V end was cut by 2 bases, the J end by 1 base, with 11 bases between. This CDR3 comprises 15 residues. The germline V gene encodes CDR1 LNHNV and CDR2 YYDKDF (reference sequence). CDR3 loop: CATSRHWRENTEAFF. In DNA, the CDR3 is TGTGCCACCAGCAGACATTGGAGGGAGAACACTGAAGCTTTCTTT.

This rearrangement joins TRBV2 to TRBJ2-7; 9 bases align to TRBD1. CDR1 is SNHLY and CDR2 is FYNNEI in the germline V gene. The CDR3 extends over 13 amino acids. After removal of 6 bases from V and 6 bases from J, the junction contained 6 bases not matched to a gene. The CDR3: CASSSGTGLEQYF. CDR3 coding DNA: TGTGCCAGCAGCTCCGGGACAGGGCTCGAGCAGTACTTC.

V usage is TRBV9 and J usage is TRBJ2-3; TRBD1 matches at 9 bases. Germline V gene lookup returns CDR1 SGDLS and CDR2 YYNGEE. This CDR3 is 14 amino acids long. Trimming at V came to 7 bases and at J to 2 bases, leaving 5 bases not matched to a gene. The CDR3 is CASGQGPYTDTQYF. The CDR3 DNA reads as TGTGCCAGCGGACAGGGGCCATACACAGATACGCAGTATTTT.

The J gene is TRBJ2-3, the V gene TRBV7-9; maybe TRBD1 (5 bases). Between the trimmed V and J ends, which lost 5 bases and 6 bases, there was a span of 12 bases. In germline, CDR1 is SEHNR, CDR2 FQNEAQ (reference sequence). CDR3 size: 13 residues. In DNA, the CDR3 is TGTGCCAGCAGCGAGTCAGGGTCCGATACGCAGTATTTT. Translated, it gives CASSESGSDTQYF.

The chain combines TRBV9 with TRBJ2-3; no clear D gene. Germline CDR1 SGDLS, CDR2 YYNGEE. Trimming took off 0 bases at V and 5 bases at J, with 10 bases between the two ends. This CDR3 has 14 amino acids. The CDR3 DNA reads TGTGCCAGCAGCGTAGAGGGTTTCGGAGATACGCAGTATTTT. Its protein is CASSVEGFGDTQYF.

The chain carries TRBV9 and TRBJ2-3; D call uncertain. The germline V gene encodes CDR1 SGDLS and CDR2 YYNGEE. The CDR3 loop spans 15 amino acids. V lost 4 bases, J lost 2 bases, and 14 bases lay in between. The CDR3 spells CASSLWGRNTDTQYF. DNA for the CDR3: TGTGCCAGCAGCCTATGGGGAAGGAACACAGATACGCAGTATTTT.

The rearrangement links TRBV6-5 to TRBJ2-5, with D perhaps given as TRBD1 or TRBD2 (6 bases each). Germline values: CDR1 MNHEY, CDR2 SVGAGI. The V end was cut by 4 bases, the J end by 5 bases, with 20 bases between. The CDR3 is made up of 16 amino acids. The DNA for the CDR3 is TGTGCCAGCAGTTTCCTATTCGGGGGCCTTGAGGAGACCCAGTACTTC. Residues: CASSFLFGGLEETQYF.

This clone was found once. CDR3 in amino acids: CASREGTQYF. CDR3 in DNA: TGTGCCAGCAGGGAAGGTACGCAGTATTTT. This chain links TRBV6-6 with TRBJ2-3, with D unclear. V dropped 6 bases and J dropped 8 bases, with 6 bases sitting between them. CDR1 is MNHNY, CDR2 SVGAGI, per germline (reference sequence). This CDR3 is built from 10 residues.

This chain links TRBV4-1 with TRBJ2-4; TRBD1 aligns across 7 bases. CDR3 length: 15 residues. The germline CDR1 and CDR2 sequences are MGHRA and YSYEKL. Trimming cost V 3 bases and J 3 bases; bases outside gene matches: 5. The CDR3 sequence: CASSQMAGGKNIQYF. In DNA, the CDR3 is TGCGCCAGCAGCCAGATGGCAGGGGGCAAAAACATTCAGTACTTC.

The genes are TRBV4-3 and TRBJ2-1; TRBD2 matches 10 bases. This CDR3 spans 16 amino acids. V lost 5 bases to trimming and J lost 4 bases; unmatched junction nucleotides: 8. In germline, CDR1 is LGHNA, CDR2 YSLEER. CDR3 region: CASSYRTSGPYNEQFF. In DNA form, the CDR3 reads TGCGCCAGCAGCTATCGGACTAGCGGCCCTTACAATGAGCAGTTCTTC.

This clone appeared once. The V and J genes are TRBV27 and TRBJ2-7; 11 positions match TRBD1. Germline assignment: CDR1 MNHEY and CDR2 SMNVEV (reference sequence). Losses at the gene ends were 6 bases for V and 2 bases for J; bases not matched to a gene: 6. CDR3 length: 15 residues. In DNA, the CDR3 is TGTGCCAGCAGCCTCGGACAGGGGGCGACCTACGAGCAGTACTTC. This encodes CASSLGQGATYEQYF.

This chain uses TRBV5-1 with TRBJ1-1; D remains ambiguous. Germline V gives CDR1 SGHRS, CDR2 YFSETQ. The length of the CDR3 is 15 residues. V lost 0 bases and J 1 base, leaving 10 bases between the germline ends. CDR3 protein: CASSLDPEGNTEAFF. The CDR3 DNA reads TGCGCCAGCAGCTTGGATCCCGAGGGGAACACTGAAGCTTTCTTT.

The chain links TRBV11-2 to TRBJ2-1; 12 nucleotides agree with TRBD1. The V and J ends lost 3 bases and 8 bases, in that order; junction bases with no gene match: 5. This CDR3 comprises 15 residues. Germline CDR1 is SGHAT and CDR2 is FQNNGV. This chain's CDR3 is CASSFGTGGTYEQFF. CDR3 DNA: TGTGCCAGCAGCTTCGGGACAGGGGGCACCTATGAGCAGTTCTTC. Combining the CDR3 with reference TRBV11-2 and TRBJ2-1 gives the whole variable domain EAGVAQSPRYKIIEKRQSVAFWCNPISGHATLYWYQQILGQGPKLLIQFQNNGVVDDSQLPKDRFSAERLKGVDSTLKIQPAKLEDSAVYLCASSFGTGGTYEQFFGPGTRLTVL.

V gene TRBV9 combines with J gene TRBJ2-3; D gene uncertain. Germline lookup yields CDR1 SGDLS and CDR2 YYNGEE. Trimming removed 4 bases at V and 4 bases at J, with 19 bases between. This CDR3 has 16 residues. DNA for the CDR3: TGTGCCAGCAGCCCTCTGGGTAGCTCAGGTCCAGATACGCAGTATTTT. It is translated as CASSPLGSSGPDTQYF.

The CDR3: CASSGIRDRNYGYTF. CDR3 in DNA: TGTGCCAGCAGCGGGATCCGGGACAGAAACTATGGCTACACCTTC. The rearrangement uses TRBV9 and TRBJ1-2; 7 bases agree with TRBD1. The V gene's germline CDR1 is SGDLS and CDR2 YYNGEE. This CDR3 spans 15 amino acids. V lost 3 bases, J lost 2 bases, and 7 bases stayed unmatched. Filled out from reference TRBV9 and TRBJ1-2, the complete variable domain reads DSGVTQTPKHLITATGQRVTLRCSPRSGDLSVYWYQQSLDQGLQFLIQYYNGEERAKGNILERFSAQQFPDLHSELNLSSLELGDSALYFCASSGIRDRNYGYTFGSGTRLTVV.

This clone was counted only a few times. The genes are TRBV9 and TRBJ1-4; D might be TRBD1 (6 bases). V was trimmed by 4 bases and J by 5 bases, leaving 15 bases between them. Germline lookup yields CDR1 SGDLS and CDR2 YYNGEE. This CDR3 is built from 15 residues. CDR3 sequence: CASSSAGGTNEKLFF. Written as DNA, the CDR3 is TGTGCCAGCAGCTCAGCCGGGGGCACGAATGAAAAACTGTTTTTT.

This chain links TRBV10-3 with TRBJ2-7; D ambiguous. The V and J ends lost 10 bases and 0 bases respectively, with 22 bases between them. This CDR3 region has 16 residues. CDR1 and CDR2 (germline): ENHRY, SYGVKD. CDR3 sequence reads: CASLPLTAYSSYEQYF. Written as DNA, the CDR3 is TGTGCCAGCCTACCTCTCACCGCTTACAGCTCCTACGAGCAGTACTTC.

The chain joins TRBV6-5 to TRBJ1-3; D remains unclear. Trimming stripped 0 bases from V and 8 bases from J, with 5 bases between. The CDR3 consists of 12 residues. Germline loops: CDR1 MNHEY, CDR2 SVGAGI. The CDR3 spells CASSYSGDTIYF. Written as DNA, the CDR3 is TGTGCCAGCAGTTACTCTGGGGACACCATATATTTT.

The chain recombines TRBV27 with TRBJ2-7, with a weak D call TRBD1 (5 bases). V was pared by 6 bases and J by 3 bases, with 12 bases between. The CDR3 is 13 residues long. Germline CDR1 and CDR2: MNHEY and SMNVEV (reference sequence). The CDR3: CASSPLDSYEQYF. The CDR3 coding sequence is TGTGCCAGCAGCCCTCTAGACAGCTACGAGCAGTACTTC.

The chain combines TRBV6-1 with TRBJ1-2; D gene ambiguous. With 5 bases removed from V and 8 bases from J, the gap between germline ends came to 12 bases. Looked up from germline, CDR1 is MNHNS and CDR2 is SASEGT. The CDR3 sequence is 12 residues long. As DNA, the CDR3 is TGTGCCAGCAGTCTCTACGAACGCGGCTACACCTTC. Amino acid sequence: CASSLYERGYTF.

The V call is TRBV10-2, the J call TRBJ2-7, with 8 nucleotides matching TRBD1. CDR1 and CDR2 from the germline V gene are WSHSY and SAAADI. CDR3 size: 14 residues. Unmatched junction bases numbered 5, after V lost 4 bases and J lost 3 bases. For the CDR3, the DNA is TGCGCCAGCAGTGGGACAGGGTCGAACTACGAGCAGTACTTC. Translating gives CASSGTGSNYEQYF.